This entry features one TCR beta chain sequence. In its sample, this clonotype was seen many times. Its binding antigen is unknown. No clone much larger than this one lies a single base away; base qualities are absent. The data are from a study of prognosis after radiotherapy for stage I lung cancer (dated by TCRdb to the early 2020s). In the study overall: Between April 2018 and early 2019, some 20 patients with stage I NSCLC were enrolled in Nanjing, China. Fourteen patients had newly diagnosed primary stage I lung tumors, and four to six had oligometastatic NSCLC after surgical resection of the primary tumor. Every patient was deemed medically inoperable, around 11 because of comorbidities and several because they refused surgery. The cohort comprised roughly 13 men and five or six women with a median age of around 74 years, ranging from about 50 to 84 years. Squamous cell carcinoma histology was identified in several patients, and adenocarcinoma histology was identified in under 15 patients. SBRT was given in 3 to 5 fractions with a biologically effective dose of at least 100 Gy, using image-guided IMRT or VMAT. Concurrent therapy was not administered to any patient alongside SBRT. After SBRT, distant metastases developed in about 20% of the 19 patients at a median of 7 months, while the remaining 15 patients had no significant progression. Peripheral blood TCR beta repertoires were profiled in stage I NSCLC patients before and after stereotactic body radiotherapy, and the repertoires were related to distant failure. The study sequenced about 38 blood samples from some 19 patients, one before and one after SBRT per patient. On the study overall, not on this receptor specifically: The study was limited by the small cohort and short follow-up, and independent validation of the study findings is required. Differences by metastasis status were reportedly seen in TRBV and TRBJ usage frequencies, involving two V genes at baseline and, after SBRT, 8 or 9 V genes and two J genes. No adjustment for multiple comparisons was applied to any of the reported P values. Whether the expanded TCR clones were tumor-specific was not determined. Unique TCR clone counts fell after SBRT (median 10,088 before versus fewer than 7,500 after; Wilcoxon paired P=0.011). Post-SBRT Shannon entropy and its change from baseline were lower in patients who developed distant metastases; baseline Shannon entropy was not associated with metastases.

Two rounds of multiplex PCR on genomic DNA were used to amplify the TCR beta CDR3 region. In the first PCR round, primers specific to each TRBV and TRBJ gene were used, and the primer sequences were filed in Chinese patent CN105087789A. Universal primers were used in the second PCR round. The Roche High Pure PCR Template Preparation Kit was used to extract genomic DNA from frozen PBMCs. Paired-end sequencing with 151 bp reads was performed on the libraries using an Illumina HiSeq 3000. Regarding the original processing steps: CutAdapt was used to remove raw reads lacking the multiplex PCR primer sequences. High-quality paired reads were merged into contigs with PEAR. By alignment to reference sequences, MiXCR assigned TRB V, D and J gene segments to each contig. CDR3 sequences were clustered by base quality and sequence similarity to remove sequencing errors. Diversity was measured as Shannon entropy normalized by the natural log of productive TCR sequence number. One minus Shannon entropy divided by the natural log of the number of unique clonotypes was used as the definition of clonality. Using the Youden index from ROC curves, the researchers picked the repertoire-metric cut-offs for progression-free survival, and all analyses were carried out in R 3.5.3. The public sequencing data were trimmed at Q25 with fastp and processed into clonotypes with MiXCR by TCRdb, which kept only in-frame beta chains. Every entry covers one CDR3 protein and lists the most common genes and DNA from its rows. Clone size and V and J calls follow TCRdb, not the original study. This sample is represented by 20,000 to 25,000 distinct CDR3 sequences; roughly 40% of them were singletons. Of the sample, around a fifth is held by the ten largest clones.

For CDR1 and CDR2, the germline V gene lists SQVTM and ANQGSEA. Reading from cysteine to phenylalanine, the CDR3 counts 12 amino acids. Just the 36-base CDR3 DNA is kept, in frame starting at base 1. Trimming costs V 6 bases and J 3 bases, and their ends lie 8 bases apart. All patients had node-negative disease on CT and PET/CT, and none had a history of other malignancies or prior chemotherapy or radiotherapy. At each of two time points, six milliliters of peripheral venous blood were collected into EDTA tubes. PBMCs were isolated by Ficoll-Paque Plus density-gradient centrifugation. Right after collection, samples were kept at -80 degrees C until analysis.

The sample consisted of PBMCs, taken before or after stereotactic body radiation therapy (not recorded which). This TCR was sampled from a donor over 45 with non-small cell lung cancer. The sequence joins TRBV29-1 to TRBJ2-2, with no D gene named confidently. CDR3 loop: CSVSGDTGELFF. The DNA reads as follows: TGCAGCGTGAGTGGGGACACCGGGGAGCTGTTTTTT.